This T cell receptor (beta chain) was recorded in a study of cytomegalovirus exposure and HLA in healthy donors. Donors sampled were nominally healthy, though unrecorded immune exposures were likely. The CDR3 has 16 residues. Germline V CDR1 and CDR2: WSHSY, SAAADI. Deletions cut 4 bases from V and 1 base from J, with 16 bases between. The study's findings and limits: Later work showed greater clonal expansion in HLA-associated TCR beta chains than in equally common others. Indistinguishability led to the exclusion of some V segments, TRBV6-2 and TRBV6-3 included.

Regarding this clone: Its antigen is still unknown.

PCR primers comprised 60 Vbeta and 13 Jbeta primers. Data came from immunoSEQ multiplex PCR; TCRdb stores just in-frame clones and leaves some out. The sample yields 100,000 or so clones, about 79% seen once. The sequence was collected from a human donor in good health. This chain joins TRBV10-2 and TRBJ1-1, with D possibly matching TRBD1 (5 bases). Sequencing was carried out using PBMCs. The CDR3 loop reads CASSGGYRQRNTEAFF. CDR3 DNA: TGCGCCAGCAGTGGGGGATATAGACAGAGGAACACTGAAGCTTTCTTT.